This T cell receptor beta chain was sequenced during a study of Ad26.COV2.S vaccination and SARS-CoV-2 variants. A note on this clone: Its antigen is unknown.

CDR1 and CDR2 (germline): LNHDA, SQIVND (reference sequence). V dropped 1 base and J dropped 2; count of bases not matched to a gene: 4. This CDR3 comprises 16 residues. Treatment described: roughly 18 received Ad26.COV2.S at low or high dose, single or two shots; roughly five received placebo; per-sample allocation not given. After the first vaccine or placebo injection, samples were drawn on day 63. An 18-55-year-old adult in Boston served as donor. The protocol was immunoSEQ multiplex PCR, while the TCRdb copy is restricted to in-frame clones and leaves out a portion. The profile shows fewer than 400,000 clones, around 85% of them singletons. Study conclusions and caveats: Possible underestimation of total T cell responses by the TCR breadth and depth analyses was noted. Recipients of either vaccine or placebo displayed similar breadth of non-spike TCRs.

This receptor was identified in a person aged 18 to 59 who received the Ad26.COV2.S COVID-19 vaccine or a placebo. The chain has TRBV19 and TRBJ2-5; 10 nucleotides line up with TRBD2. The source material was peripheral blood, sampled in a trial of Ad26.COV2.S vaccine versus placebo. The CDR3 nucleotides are TGTGCCAGTAGTATAGTGCCTAGCGGGGGTCAAGAGACCCAGTACTTC. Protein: CASSIVPSGGQETQYF. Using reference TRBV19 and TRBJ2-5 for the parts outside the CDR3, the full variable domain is DGGITQSPKYLFRKEGQNVTLSCEQNLNHDAMYWYRQDPGQGLRLIYYSQIVNDFQKGDIAEGYSVSREKKESFPLTVTSAQKNPTAFYLCASSIVPSGGQETQYFGPGTRLLVL.